This TCR beta chain derives from a study of siplizumab effects on memory and regulatory T cells. On this clone itself: Its specificity is not known.

CDR1 LGHNT and CDR2 FRNRAP come from the germline V gene. There are 15 residues in the CDR3. J was trimmed by 0 bases and V by 6 bases; bases with no gene match: 6. Assays covered roughly 100,000 TCR templates per sample. Measured with immunoSEQ multiplex PCR; TCRdb has only the in-frame clones, and not every one. The data show fewer than 110,000 clones, with about nine tenths seen just once and approximately 12% held by the top ten. Points from the study as a whole: In siplizumab cultures, the suppressive function of proliferating Tregs remained unconfirmed. In the presence of siplizumab, alloreactive sequences traceable to unstimulated CD4+ memory cells were significantly reduced.

The origin of this receptor is a human donor in good health. Sequencing input: non-Treg CD4+ T cells sorted from blood. V is TRBV12-5 and J is TRBJ2-3, with 7 bases lining up with TRBD2. The chain's CDR3 is CASGPTSASTDTQYF. The CDR3 region has the DNA TGTGCTAGTGGCCCAACTAGCGCTAGCACAGATACGCAGTATTTT. The full variable domain, rest sourced from reference TRBV12-5 and TRBJ2-3, is DARVTQTPRHKVTEMGQEVTMRCQPILGHNTVFWYRQTMMQGLELLAYFRNRAPLDDSGMPKDRFSAEMPDATLATLKIQPSEPRDSAVYFCASGPTSASTDTQYFGPGTRLTVL.